This entry lists 18 T cell receptor beta chains sequenced from one sample in a study of T cells in narcolepsy. Using immunoSEQ multiplex PCR, the repertoire was profiled, and TCRdb retains in-frame clones only, with some absent. The table records 27,000 or so clones, about 84% of them present only once. Source material: CD45RA- memory CD4+ T cells from PBMCs. The receptors were sampled from a human donor with narcolepsy.

The chain links TRBV2 to TRBJ2-7; D tentatively reads TRBD1 or TRBD2 (6 bases each). The ends were cut back, 0 bases at V and 9 bases at J, with 21 bases in the middle. CDR1 is SNHLY, CDR2 FYNNEI, per germline. The CDR3 length is 16 residues. This CDR3 is CASSEATGPGAGRQYF. CDR3 bases: TGTGCCAGCAGTGAAGCGACAGGCCCGGGGGCTGGAAGGCAGTACTTC.

This sequence joins TRBV7-2 and TRBJ1-2; no reliable D call. The CDR3 is 14 amino acids. CDR1 is SGHTA and CDR2 is FQGNSA in the germline V gene. V dropped 1 base and J dropped 8 bases, with 14 bases sitting between them. The CDR3 DNA sequence: TGTGCCAGCAGCTTAGTAGGCCAGGATGTGGGCTACACCTTC. Translation gives CASSLVGQDVGYTF.

To note about this clone: The sample contains more than one DNA sequence encoding this CDR3. This sequence joins TRBV18 and TRBJ1-2; 9 nucleotides line up with TRBD1. Per germline, CDR1 KGHSH and CDR2 LQKENI. The junction had 7 bases not matched to a gene; V was cut back by 0 bases and J by 5 bases. The CDR3 has 16 amino acids. CDR3 coding DNA: TGTGCCAGCTCACCACCAACGGGACAGGGTCATTATGGCTACACCTTC. It yields the protein CASSPPTGQGHYGYTF.

The genes are TRBV6-1 and TRBJ1-5, with D perhaps TRBD1 (6 bases). Germline lookup yields CDR1 MNHNS and CDR2 SASEGT. The CDR3 has 13 amino acids. Trimming removed 7 bases at V and 4 bases at J, with 11 bases between. CDR3 amino acids: CASNQGLNQPQHF. CDR3 nucleotides: TGTGCCAGCAACCAGGGGCTAAATCAGCCCCAGCATTTT.

The chain recombines TRBV14 with TRBJ1-2; D is perhaps TRBD1 (5 bases). Germline CDR1 reads SGHDN; CDR2 reads FVKESK. The CDR3 is made up of 17 amino acids. With 5 bases removed from V and 4 bases from J, the gap between germline ends came to 23 bases. CDR3 amino acids: CASSSSTRTGTVYGYTF. In nucleotides, the CDR3 is TGTGCCAGCAGCTCTTCGACACGGACCGGGACGGTCTATGGCTACACCTTC.

The chain joins TRBV6-5 to TRBJ2-6, with a possible D match to TRBD2 (5 bases). CDR3 length: 16 residues. Germline V CDR1 and CDR2: MNHEY, SVGAGI. V gave up 0 bases and J gave up 3 bases, with 9 bases separating them. The CDR3: CASSYSEAGGANVLTF. Here the CDR3 DNA reads TGTGCCAGCAGTTACTCGGAGGCAGGTGGGGCCAACGTCCTGACTTTC.

The chain uses TRBV7-9 and TRBJ2-1; 13 bases fit TRBD2. V shed 6 bases, J shed 6 bases, and the junction held 8 bases outside the gene matches. Germline assignment: CDR1 SEHNR and CDR2 FQNEAQ (reference sequence). The CDR3 has 16 residues. CDR3 region: CASRYLTSGGANEQFF. For the CDR3, the DNA is TGTGCCAGCAGGTACCTAACTAGCGGGGGGGCCAATGAGCAGTTCTTC. The whole variable domain, filled in from reference TRBV7-9 and TRBJ2-1, reads DTGVSQNPRHKITKRGQNVTFRCDPISEHNRLYWYRQTLGQGPEFLTYFQNEAQLEKSRLLSDRFSAERPKGSFSTLEIQRTEQGDSAMYLCASRYLTSGGANEQFFGPGTRLTVL.

The chain has TRBV5-4 and TRBJ1-1; possibly TRBD1 for D (5 bases). The CDR3 totals 16 residues. V was cut by 4 bases and J by 4 bases, with 20 bases left in between. CDR1 and CDR2 (germline): SGHNT, YYREEE (reference sequence). The CDR3 region is CASSPTPDGGVTEAFF. CDR3 bases: TGTGCCAGCAGCCCCACTCCGGACGGGGGGGTCACTGAAGCTTTCTTT.

V and J are TRBV6-1 and TRBJ2-5, with D tentatively TRBD1 (5 bases). Germline-derived CDR1 and CDR2 are MNHNS and SASEGT. V lost 6 bases, J lost 2 bases, and 13 bases lay in between. The CDR3 length is 14 residues. The CDR3 sequence is CASSPLTVQETQYF. The CDR3 DNA sequence: TGTGCCAGCAGCCCCCTGACAGTACAAGAGACCCAGTACTTC.

The chain recombines TRBV11-2 with TRBJ1-2; D might be TRBD1 (5 bases). Germline CDR1 is SGHAT and CDR2 is FQNNGV. The CDR3 has 15 residues. Trimming pared 4 bases from V and 8 bases from J, leaving 20 bases between. The CDR3 loop reads CASSSYRSPSSGYTF. The CDR3 bases are TGTGCCAGCAGCTCCTACAGGAGTCCCTCTTCGGGCTACACCTTC.

V usage is TRBV4-1 and J usage is TRBJ1-6, with a possible D match to TRBD1 (5 bases). Per the germline V gene, CDR1 is MGHRA and CDR2 is YSYEKL. V lost 4 bases and J 7 bases, leaving 14 bases between the germline ends. The CDR3 consists of 15 residues. Here the CDR3 reads CASSRRQFTNSPLHF. The CDR3 DNA reads as TGCGCCAGCAGCCGCAGACAGTTTACCAATTCACCCCTCCACTTT.

The chain couples TRBV19 to TRBJ1-2, with TRBD1 identical over 8 bases. Germline loops: CDR1 LNHDA, CDR2 SQIVND (reference sequence). V dropped 3 bases and J dropped 8; count of bases not matched to a gene: 17. The CDR3 has 17 amino acids. CDR3 in DNA: TGTGCCAGTAGTATGGGGCAGGGGGCACTTGGGATGTACGGCTACACCTTC. Protein product: CASSMGQGALGMYGYTF.

This chain's CDR3 is CASSQWGLAGSYNEQFF. The DNA for the CDR3 is TGCGCCAGCAGCCAATGGGGCCTCGCGGGGTCCTACAATGAGCAGTTCTTC. The V gene is TRBV4-1, the J gene TRBJ2-1; possible D gene TRBD2, 6 bases. The CDR3 covers 17 residues. V dropped 2 bases and J dropped 1 base, with 15 bases sitting between them. CDR1 and CDR2 (germline): MGHRA, YSYEKL.

This clone was observed a handful of times. The chain uses TRBV6-1 and TRBJ1-2; D not resolved. V lost 7 bases to trimming and J lost 3 bases, with 18 bases between them. Germline CDR1 MNHNS, CDR2 SASEGT. The CDR3 loop spans 15 amino acids. CDR3 in amino acids: CASIGGQLPDYGYTF. CDR3 coding DNA: TGTGCCAGCATCGGTGGGCAGCTCCCTGACTATGGCTACACCTTC.

The V gene is TRBV6-1, the J gene TRBJ2-7; 11 positions agree with TRBD1. Germline values: CDR1 MNHNS, CDR2 SASEGT. This CDR3 has 13 amino acids. Trimming took 8 bases from V and 1 from J; bases not matched to a gene: 1. The CDR3 nucleotides read TGTGCCAGCGGGACAGGGGGTTCCTACGAGCAGTACTTC. It yields the protein CASGTGGSYEQYF.

The chain employs TRBV2 and TRBJ2-2; D is unresolved. The CDR3 runs 14 residues. V dropped 6 bases and J dropped 1 base, with 9 bases sitting between them. CDR1 and CDR2 from the germline V gene are SNHLY and FYNNEI. This chain's CDR3 is CASRAERNTGELFF. The CDR3 bases are TGTGCCAGCAGGGCCGAACGGAACACCGGGGAGCTGTTTTTT.

The chain has TRBV11-2 and TRBJ2-3; 7 bases map to TRBD2. The CDR3 runs 19 residues. The V gene's germline CDR1 is SGHAT and CDR2 FQNNGV. V shed 0 bases, J shed 4 bases, and the junction held 16 bases outside the gene matches. In DNA, the CDR3 is TGTGCCAGCAGCTTAGATACTTTGACCGGGGGGTTTCCTGCAGATACGCAGTATTTT. This translates into CASSLDTLTGGFPADTQYF.

This rearrangement joins TRBV19 to TRBJ1-2; TRBD1 might be the D (6 bases). V dropped 5 bases and J dropped 4 bases, with 11 bases sitting between them. Looked up from germline, CDR1 is LNHDA and CDR2 is SQIVND (reference sequence). The CDR3 contains 13 residues. CDR3 residues: CASSSTGSYGYTF. CDR3 DNA sequence: TGTGCCAGTAGTTCCACAGGGAGCTATGGCTACACCTTC.